This TCR beta chain was retrieved from a study of cytomegalovirus exposure and HLA in healthy donors. Regarding the study as a whole: Three CMV-associated chains were confirmed in vitro to be specific for CMV antigens. Cytomegalovirus association was listed for 150 to 200 TCR beta chains.

The method was immunoSEQ multiplex PCR; TCRdb's version includes in-frame clones alone and lacks a portion of them. Among 110,000 to 150,000 clones listed, about 91% were seen once. The CDR3 extends over 16 amino acids. Trimming left V 4 bases short and J 2 bases short, with 17 bases between. Germline V gene sequence: CDR1 SGHDN, CDR2 FVKESK. About this clone: Its antigen is unknown.

The clonotype comes from a woman under 30 in good health and CMV-seropositive. Sequencing was performed on PBMCs. V and J are TRBV14 and TRBJ1-1; perhaps TRBD1 as D (6 bases). The CDR3 spells CASSPGRGFYNTEAFF. For the CDR3, the DNA is TGTGCCAGCAGCCCAGGTAGGGGGTTCTATAACACTGAAGCTTTCTTT. The full variable domain, in which reference TRBV14 and TRBJ1-1 provide the parts outside the CDR3, is EAGVTQFPSHSVIEKGQTVTLRCDPISGHDNLYWYRRVMGKEIKFLLHFVKESKQDESGMPNNRFLAERTGGTYSTLKVQPAELEDSGVYFCASSPGRGFYNTEAFFGQGTRLTVV.